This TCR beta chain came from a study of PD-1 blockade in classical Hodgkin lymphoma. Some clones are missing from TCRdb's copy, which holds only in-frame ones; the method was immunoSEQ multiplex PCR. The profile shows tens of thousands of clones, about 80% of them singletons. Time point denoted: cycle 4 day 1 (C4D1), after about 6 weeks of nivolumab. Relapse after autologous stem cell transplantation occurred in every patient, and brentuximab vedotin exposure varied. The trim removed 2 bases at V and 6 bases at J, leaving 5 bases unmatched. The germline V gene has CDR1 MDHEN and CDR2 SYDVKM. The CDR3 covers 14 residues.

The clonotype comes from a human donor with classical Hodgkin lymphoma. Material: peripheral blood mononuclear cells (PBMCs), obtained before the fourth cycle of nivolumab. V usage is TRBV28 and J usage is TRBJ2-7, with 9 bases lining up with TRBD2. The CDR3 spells CASSLAGGRGEQYF. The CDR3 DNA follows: TGTGCCAGCAGTTTAGCGGGAGGGCGGGGCGAGCAGTACTTC. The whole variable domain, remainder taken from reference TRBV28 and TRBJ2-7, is DVKVTQSSRYLVKRTGEKVFLECVQDMDHENMFWYRQDPGLGLRLIYFSYDVKMKEKGDIPEGYSVSREKKERFSLILESASTNQTSMYLCASSLAGGRGEQYFGPGTRLTVT.